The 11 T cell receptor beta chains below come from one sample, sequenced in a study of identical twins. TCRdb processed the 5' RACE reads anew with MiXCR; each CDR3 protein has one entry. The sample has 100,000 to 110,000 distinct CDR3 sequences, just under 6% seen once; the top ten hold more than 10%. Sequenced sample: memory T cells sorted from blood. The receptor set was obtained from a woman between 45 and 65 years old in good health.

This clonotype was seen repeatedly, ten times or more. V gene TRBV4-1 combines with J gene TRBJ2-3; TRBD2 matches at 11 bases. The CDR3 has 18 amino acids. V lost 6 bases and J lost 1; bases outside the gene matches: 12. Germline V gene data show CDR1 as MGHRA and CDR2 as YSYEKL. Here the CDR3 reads CASRKPGTSGAGTDTQYF. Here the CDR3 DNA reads TGCGCCAGCAGGAAGCCAGGGACTAGCGGAGCGGGCACAGATACGCAGTATTTT.

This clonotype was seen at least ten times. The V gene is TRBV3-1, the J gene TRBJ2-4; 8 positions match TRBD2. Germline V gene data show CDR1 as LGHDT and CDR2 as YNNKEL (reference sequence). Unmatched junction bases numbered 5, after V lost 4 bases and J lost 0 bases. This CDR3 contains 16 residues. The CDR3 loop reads CASSPQRERAKNIQYF. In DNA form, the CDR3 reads TGTGCCAGCAGCCCCCAGCGGGAGAGAGCCAAAAACATTCAGTACTTC.

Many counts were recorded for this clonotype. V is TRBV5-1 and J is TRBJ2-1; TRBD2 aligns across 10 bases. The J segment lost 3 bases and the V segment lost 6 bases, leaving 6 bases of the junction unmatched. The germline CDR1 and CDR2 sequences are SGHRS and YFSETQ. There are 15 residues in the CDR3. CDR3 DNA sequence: TGCGCCAGCATTCCCGGGACTAGCGTCTACAATGAGCAGTTCTTC. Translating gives CASIPGTSVYNEQFF. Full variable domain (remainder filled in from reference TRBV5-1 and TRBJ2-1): KAGVTQTPRYLIKTRGQQVTLSCSPISGHRSVSWYQQTPGQGLQFLFEYFSETQRNKGNFPGRFSGRQFSNSRSEMNVSTLELGDSALYLCASIPGTSVYNEQFFGPGTRLTVL.

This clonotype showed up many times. The CDR3 sequence is CASSQSQQREGNEQFF. The CDR3 DNA reads TGTGCCAGCAGCCAAAGTCAGCAGCGGGAGGGGAATGAGCAGTTCTTC. V and J are TRBV4-2 and TRBJ2-1; the match to TRBD2 covers 10 bases. The V segment lost 2 bases and the J segment 7 bases; nucleotides outside the gene matches: 8. Germline V gives CDR1 LGHNA, CDR2 YNFKEQ. The CDR3 sequence is 16 residues long.

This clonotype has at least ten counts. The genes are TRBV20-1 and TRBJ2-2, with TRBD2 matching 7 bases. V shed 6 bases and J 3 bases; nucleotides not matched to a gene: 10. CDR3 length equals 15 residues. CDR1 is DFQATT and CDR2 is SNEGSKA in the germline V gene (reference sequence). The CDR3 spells CSAKAGSPDTGELFF. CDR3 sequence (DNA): TGCAGTGCAAAAGCGGGGAGTCCTGACACCGGGGAGCTGTTTTTT.

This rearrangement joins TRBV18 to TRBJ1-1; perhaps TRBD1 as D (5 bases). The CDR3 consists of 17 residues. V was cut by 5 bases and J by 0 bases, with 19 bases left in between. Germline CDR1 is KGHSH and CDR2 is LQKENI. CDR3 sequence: CASSWMTGTFMNTEAFF. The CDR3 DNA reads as TGTGCCAGCTCATGGATGACCGGGACGTTCATGAACACTGAAGCTTTCTTT.

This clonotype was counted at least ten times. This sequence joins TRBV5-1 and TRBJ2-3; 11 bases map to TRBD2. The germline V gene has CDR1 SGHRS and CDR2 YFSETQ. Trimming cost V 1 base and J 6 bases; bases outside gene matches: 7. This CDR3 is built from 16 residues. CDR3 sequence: CASSLLLAGDRDTQYF. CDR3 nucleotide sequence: TGCGCCAGCAGCTTGCTACTAGCGGGAGACCGGGATACGCAGTATTTT. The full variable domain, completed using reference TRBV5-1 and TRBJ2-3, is KAGVTQTPRYLIKTRGQQVTLSCSPISGHRSVSWYQQTPGQGLQFLFEYFSETQRNKGNFPGRFSGRQFSNSRSEMNVSTLELGDSALYLCASSLLLAGDRDTQYFGPGTRLTVL.

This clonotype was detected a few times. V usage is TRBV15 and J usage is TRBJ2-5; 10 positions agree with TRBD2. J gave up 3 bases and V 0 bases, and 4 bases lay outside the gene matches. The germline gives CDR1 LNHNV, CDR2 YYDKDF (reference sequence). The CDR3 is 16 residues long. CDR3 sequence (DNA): TGTGCCACCAGCAGAGATTTGCTAGCGGGAGAAGAGACCCAGTACTTC. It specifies CATSRDLLAGEETQYF.

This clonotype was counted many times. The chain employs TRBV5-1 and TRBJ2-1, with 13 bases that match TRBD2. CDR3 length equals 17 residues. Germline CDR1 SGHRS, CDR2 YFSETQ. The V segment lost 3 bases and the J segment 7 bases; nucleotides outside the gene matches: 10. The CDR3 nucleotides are TGCGCCAGCAGCTCTTCCCGGACTAGCGGGAGCGGGAATGAGCAGTTCTTC. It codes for CASSSSRTSGSGNEQFF.

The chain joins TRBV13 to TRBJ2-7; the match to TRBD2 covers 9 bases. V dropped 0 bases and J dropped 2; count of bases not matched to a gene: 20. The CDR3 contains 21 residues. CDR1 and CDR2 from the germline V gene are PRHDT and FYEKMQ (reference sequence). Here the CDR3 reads CASSLGLGMSRRLAEAYEQYF. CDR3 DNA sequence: TGTGCCAGCAGCTTAGGCCTGGGCATGAGCAGAAGACTAGCGGAAGCCTACGAGCAGTACTTC.

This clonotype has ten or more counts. The CDR3: CASSLGQGRTEAFF. The CDR3 bases are TGTGCCAGCAGCTTGGGACAGGGACGGACTGAAGCTTTCTTT. V is TRBV5-4 and J is TRBJ1-1; 7 nucleotides match TRBD1. This CDR3 region has 14 residues. CDR1 and CDR2 (germline): SGHNT, YYREEE (reference sequence). V lost 0 bases to trimming and J lost 5 bases; unmatched junction nucleotides: 4.